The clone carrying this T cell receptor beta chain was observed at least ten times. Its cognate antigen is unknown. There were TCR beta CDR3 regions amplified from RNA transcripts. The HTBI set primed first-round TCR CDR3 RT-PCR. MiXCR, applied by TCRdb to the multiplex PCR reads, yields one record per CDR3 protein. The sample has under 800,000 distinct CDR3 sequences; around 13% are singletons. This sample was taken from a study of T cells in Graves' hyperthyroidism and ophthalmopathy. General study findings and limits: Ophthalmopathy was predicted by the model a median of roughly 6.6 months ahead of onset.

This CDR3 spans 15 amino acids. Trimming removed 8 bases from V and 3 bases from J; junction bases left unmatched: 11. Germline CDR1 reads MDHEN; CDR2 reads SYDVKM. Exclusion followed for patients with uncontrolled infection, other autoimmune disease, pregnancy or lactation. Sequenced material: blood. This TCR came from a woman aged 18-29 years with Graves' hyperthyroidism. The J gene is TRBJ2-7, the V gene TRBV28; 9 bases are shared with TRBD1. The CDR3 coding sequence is TGTGCCAGCTCAAGGGGGGGGACAGGGAGCTACGAGCAGTACTTC. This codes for CASSRGGTGSYEQYF.